These T cell receptor beta chains were read from a single sample in a study of tumor-infiltrating lymphocytes in glioblastoma multiforme. TCRdb called the multiplex PCR reads again in MiXCR, with one record for every CDR3 protein. Found here are nearly 8,500 distinct CDR3 sequences, about four fifths of them singletons; the top ten hold 51%. Sequencing was done on a sample of brain tumor tissue. These receptors all stem from a male donor with glioblastoma. The CDR3 runs from the conserved cysteine through the conserved F or W. D genes are given only for firm matches. Size is omitted from some rows. Given values are once, few, many or a class for expanded clones.

.	TRBJ1-3	TRBV6-6	.	CASSLGRGYGSTLYF	TGTGCCAGCAGTTTGGGCAGGGGCTATGGGAGCACCTTATATTTT
.	TRBJ2-5	TRBV11-1	TRBD1	CAGSLPGQGAREIQYF	TGCGCCGGCAGCCTCCCGGGACAGGGGGCAAGGGAGATCCAGTACTTC
.	TRBJ2-1	TRBV11-3	.	CASSLDLLVLNEQFF	TGTGCCAGCAGCTTAGATCTCCTAGTTTTAAATGAGCAGTTCTTC
.	TRBJ2-2	TRBV11-3	TRBD2	CASITTSRLAGETWELFF	TGTGCCAGCATCACCACCTCCAGACTAGCGGGAGAAACCTGGGAGCTTTTTTTT
many	TRBJ2-3	TRBV5-1	.	CASSLRTPAYTDTQYF	TGCGCCAGCAGCCTACGGACCCCAGCATACACAGATACGCAGTATTTT
.	TRBJ2-5	TRBV30	TRBD1	CASSATGGGETQYF	TGTGCCTCGAGTGCGACAGGGGGCGGAGAGACCCAGTACTTC
few	TRBJ2-7	TRBV11-2	.	CASSLVSDSYEQYF	TGTGCCAGCAGCTTAGTTTCAGACTCCTACGAGCAGTACTTC
.	TRBJ2-1	TRBV4-2	TRBD2	CASSLPSRGASNEQFF	TGTGCCAGCAGCCTACCCTCGCGGGGGGCCAGTAATGAGCAGTTCTTC
.	TRBJ2-1	TRBV20-1	.	CSARVRVNEQFF	TGCAGTGCTAGAGTTAGAGTCAATGAGCAGTTCTTC
many	TRBJ1-1	TRBV29-1	TRBD1	CSERQGLNTEAFF	TGCAGCGAACGACAGGGGCTGAACACTGAAGCTTTCTTT